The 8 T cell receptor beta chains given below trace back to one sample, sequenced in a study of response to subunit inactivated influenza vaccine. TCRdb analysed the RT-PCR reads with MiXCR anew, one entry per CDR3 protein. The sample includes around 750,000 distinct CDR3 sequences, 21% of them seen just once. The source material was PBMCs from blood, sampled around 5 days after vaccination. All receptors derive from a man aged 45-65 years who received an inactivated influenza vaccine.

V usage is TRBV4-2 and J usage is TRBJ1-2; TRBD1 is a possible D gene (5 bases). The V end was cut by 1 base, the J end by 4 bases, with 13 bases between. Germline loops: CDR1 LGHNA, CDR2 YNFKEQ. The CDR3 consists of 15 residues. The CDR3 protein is CASSQGEGLGYGYTF. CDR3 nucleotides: TGTGCCAGCAGCCAAGGGGAGGGACTGGGCTATGGCTACACCTTC.

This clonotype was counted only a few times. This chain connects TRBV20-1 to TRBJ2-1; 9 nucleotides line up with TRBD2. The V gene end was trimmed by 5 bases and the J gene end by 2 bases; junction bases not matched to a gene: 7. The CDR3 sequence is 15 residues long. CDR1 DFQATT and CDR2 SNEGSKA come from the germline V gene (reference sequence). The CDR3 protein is CSAPRTSVAYNEQFF. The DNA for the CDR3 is TGCAGTGCTCCCCGGACTAGCGTGGCCTACAATGAGCAGTTCTTC.

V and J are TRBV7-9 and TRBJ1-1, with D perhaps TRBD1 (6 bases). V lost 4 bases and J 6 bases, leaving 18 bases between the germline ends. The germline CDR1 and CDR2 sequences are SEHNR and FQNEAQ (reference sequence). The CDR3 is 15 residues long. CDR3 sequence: CASSSLNTGFSEAFF. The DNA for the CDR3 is TGTGCCAGCAGCTCGTTAAATACAGGGTTTTCTGAAGCTTTCTTT.

The CDR3 spells CASSTQGQGPYEQYF. In DNA, the CDR3 is TGTGCCAGCAGCACACAAGGGCAGGGCCCCTACGAGCAGTACTTC. This chain links TRBV6-1 with TRBJ2-7; D is possibly TRBD1 (5 bases). CDR3 size: 15 residues. Trimming took 6 bases from V and 2 from J, leaving 17 bases between them. In germline, CDR1 is MNHNS, CDR2 SASEGT.

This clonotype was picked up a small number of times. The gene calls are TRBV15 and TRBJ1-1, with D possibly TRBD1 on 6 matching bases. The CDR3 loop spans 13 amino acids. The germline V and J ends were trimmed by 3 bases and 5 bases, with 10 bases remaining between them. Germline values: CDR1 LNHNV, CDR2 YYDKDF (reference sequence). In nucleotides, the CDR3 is TGTGCCACCAGCAGGAAGGGGGATACTGAAGCTTTCTTT. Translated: CATSRKGDTEAFF.

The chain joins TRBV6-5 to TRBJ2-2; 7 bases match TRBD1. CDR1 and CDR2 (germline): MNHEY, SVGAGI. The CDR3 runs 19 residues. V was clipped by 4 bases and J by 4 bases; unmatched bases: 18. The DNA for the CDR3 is TGTGCCAGCAGTTTAAGGGAGATTACAGGGGTTTACAGCACCGGGGAGCTGTTTTTT. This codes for CASSLREITGVYSTGELFF.

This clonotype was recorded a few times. This CDR3 reads CASSPHPMRDSYNEQFF. DNA for the CDR3: TGTGCCAGCAGCCCCCACCCGATGAGGGACTCCTACAATGAGCAGTTCTTC. This chain joins TRBV9 and TRBJ2-1; a weak D match, TRBD2 (5 bases). CDR1 and CDR2 (germline): SGDLS, YYNGEE. V was cut by 4 bases and J by 0 bases, with 17 bases left in between. This CDR3 has 17 amino acids.

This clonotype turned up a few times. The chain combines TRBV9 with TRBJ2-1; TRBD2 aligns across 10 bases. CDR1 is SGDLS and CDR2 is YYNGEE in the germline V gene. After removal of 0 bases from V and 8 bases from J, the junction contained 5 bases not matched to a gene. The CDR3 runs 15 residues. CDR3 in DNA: TGTGCCAGCAGCGTAGACCCTAGCGGGAGAGATGAGCAGTTCTTC. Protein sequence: CASSVDPSGRDEQFF.